What follows is one T cell receptor (beta chain) and its context. The data originate from a study of blood T cell repertoires in COVID-19. In the study overall: Some COVID-19 samples were acute and others convalescent; all came from the United States, Italy and Spain. PBMCs, B-cell-depleted T cells, or T cells provided the cDNA or gDNA that made up the material.

Germline V CDR1 and CDR2: SGHTS, YDEGEE. The CDR3 covers 13 residues. V was clipped by 2 bases and J by 5 bases, with 10 bases between them. Source study methods: Reference gene primer amplification yielded estimated nucleated cell counts. The data were produced by immunoSEQ multiplex PCR, yet TCRdb's version contains in-frame clones alone and is incomplete. That table supplies the V and J calls and clone size; D and trimming were determined from the DNA. Among fewer than 250,000 clones listed, around four fifths were seen once. This receptor was obtained from a woman aged 40 to 49 with active or convalescent COVID-19. The sample consisted of peripheral blood. The V call is TRBV5-8, the J call TRBJ1-2; possible D gene TRBD1, 6 bases. The CDR3, as DNA: TGTGCCAGCAGCTTTACAGGGTGGTATGGCTACACCTTC. This codes for CASSFTGWYGYTF.